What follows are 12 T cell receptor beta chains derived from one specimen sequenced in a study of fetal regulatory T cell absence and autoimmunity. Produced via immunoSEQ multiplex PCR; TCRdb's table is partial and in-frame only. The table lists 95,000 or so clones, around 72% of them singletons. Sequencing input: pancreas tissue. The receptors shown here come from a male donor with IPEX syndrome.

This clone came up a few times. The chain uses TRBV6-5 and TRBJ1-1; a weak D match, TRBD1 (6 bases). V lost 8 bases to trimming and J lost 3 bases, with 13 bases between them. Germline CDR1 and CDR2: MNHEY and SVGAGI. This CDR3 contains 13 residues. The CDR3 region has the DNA TGTGCCAGCGCCAGGGGACGGTACACTGAAGCTTTCTTT. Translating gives CASARGRYTEAFF.

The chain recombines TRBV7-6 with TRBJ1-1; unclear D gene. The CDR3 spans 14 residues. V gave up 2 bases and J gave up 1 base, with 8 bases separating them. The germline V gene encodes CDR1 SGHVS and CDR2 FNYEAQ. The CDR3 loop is CASSLMAENTEAFF. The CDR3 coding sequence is TGTGCCAGCAGCTTAATGGCAGAGAACACTGAAGCTTTCTTT.

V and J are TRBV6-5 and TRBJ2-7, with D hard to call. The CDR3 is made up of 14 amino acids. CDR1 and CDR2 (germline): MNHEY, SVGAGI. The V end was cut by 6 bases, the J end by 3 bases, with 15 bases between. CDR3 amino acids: CASSLSGNLYEQYF. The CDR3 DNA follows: TGTGCCAGCAGCCTATCAGGAAACCTCTACGAGCAGTACTTC.

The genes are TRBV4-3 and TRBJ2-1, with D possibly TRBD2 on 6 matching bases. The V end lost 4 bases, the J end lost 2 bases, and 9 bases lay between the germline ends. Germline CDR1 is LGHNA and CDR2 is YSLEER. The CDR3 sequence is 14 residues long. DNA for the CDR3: TGCGCCAGCAGCCCGGGACTTACCTACAATGAGCAGTTCTTC. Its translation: CASSPGLTYNEQFF.

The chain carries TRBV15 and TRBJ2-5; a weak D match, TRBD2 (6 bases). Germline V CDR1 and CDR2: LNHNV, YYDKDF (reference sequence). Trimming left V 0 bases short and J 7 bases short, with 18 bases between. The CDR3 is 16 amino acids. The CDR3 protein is CATSRDYETRSSTQYF. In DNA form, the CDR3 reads TGTGCCACCAGCAGAGATTACGAGACTAGGTCTTCGACCCAGTACTTC.

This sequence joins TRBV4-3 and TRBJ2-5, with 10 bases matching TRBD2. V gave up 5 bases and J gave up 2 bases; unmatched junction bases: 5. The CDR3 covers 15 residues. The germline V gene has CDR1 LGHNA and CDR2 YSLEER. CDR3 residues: CASSGLTSGQETQYF. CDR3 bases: TGCGCCAGCAGCGGATTGACTAGCGGGCAAGAGACCCAGTACTTC.

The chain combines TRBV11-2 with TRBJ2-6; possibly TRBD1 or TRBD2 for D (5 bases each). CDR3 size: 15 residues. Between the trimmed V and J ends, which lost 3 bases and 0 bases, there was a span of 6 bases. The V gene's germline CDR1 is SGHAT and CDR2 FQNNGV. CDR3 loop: CASSLRGSGANVLTF. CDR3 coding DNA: TGTGCCAGCAGCTTGAGGGGCTCTGGGGCCAACGTCCTGACTTTC.

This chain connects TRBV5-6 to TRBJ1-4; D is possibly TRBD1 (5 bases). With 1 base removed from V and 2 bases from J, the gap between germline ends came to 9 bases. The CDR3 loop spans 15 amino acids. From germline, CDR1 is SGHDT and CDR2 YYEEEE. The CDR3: CASSLMGHTNEKLFF. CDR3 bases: TGTGCCAGCAGCTTGATGGGGCACACTAATGAAAAACTGTTTTTT. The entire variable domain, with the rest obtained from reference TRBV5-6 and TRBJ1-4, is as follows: DAGVTQSPTHLIKTRGQQVTLRCSPKSGHDTVSWYQQALGQGPQFIFQYYEEEERQRGNFPDRFSGHQFPNYSSELNVNALLLGDSALYLCASSLMGHTNEKLFFGSGTQLSVL.

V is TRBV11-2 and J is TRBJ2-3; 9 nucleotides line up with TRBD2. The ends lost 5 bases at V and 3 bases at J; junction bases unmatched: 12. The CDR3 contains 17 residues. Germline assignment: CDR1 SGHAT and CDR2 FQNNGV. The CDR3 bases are TGTGCCAGCAGCCCCCACCGGGGCGGGAGGGGAACAGATACGCAGTATTTT. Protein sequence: CASSPHRGGRGTDTQYF.

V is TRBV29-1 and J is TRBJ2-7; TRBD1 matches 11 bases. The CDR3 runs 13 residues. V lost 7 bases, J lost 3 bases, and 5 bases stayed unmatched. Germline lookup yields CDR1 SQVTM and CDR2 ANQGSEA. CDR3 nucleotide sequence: TGCAGCGGCACCGGGACAGGGGGCTACGAGCAGTACTTC. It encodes CSGTGTGGYEQYF.

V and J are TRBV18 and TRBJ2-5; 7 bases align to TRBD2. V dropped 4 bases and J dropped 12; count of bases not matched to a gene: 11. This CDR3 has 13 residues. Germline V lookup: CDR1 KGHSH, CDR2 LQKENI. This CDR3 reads CASSRDYGSVEYF. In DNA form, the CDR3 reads TGTGCCAGCTCACGGGACTATGGGTCCGTTGAGTACTTC.

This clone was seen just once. The CDR3 DNA reads TGTGCCAGCATCTGCCAGGGGGCTCCGTACCAAGAGACCCAGTACTTC. Translated: CASICQGAPYQETQYF. The chain combines TRBV9 with TRBJ2-5; TRBD1 matches 8 bases. The CDR3 totals 16 residues. The J segment lost 0 bases and the V segment lost 6 bases, leaving 10 bases of the junction unmatched. Germline V lookup: CDR1 SGDLS, CDR2 YYNGEE.